A single sample is the source of the 28 T cell receptor beta chains below, sequenced in a study of blood T cell repertoires in COVID-19. Method: immunoSEQ multiplex PCR; TCRdb's copy keeps in-frame clones and lacks some. The sample carries about 210,000 clones, 80% to 90% recorded once. Sequencing was carried out using PBMCs or T cells enriched from blood (not recorded which). The source is a middle-aged man who had recovered from COVID-19.

Written as DNA, the CDR3 is TGTGCCAGTAGCCTGGGACAGGGCTCTAGTTGGGCCCTCCACTTT. Amino acid sequence: CASSLGQGSSWALHF. The rearrangement links TRBV19 to TRBJ1-6; 9 bases agree with TRBD1. The trim removed 6 bases at V and 14 bases at J, leaving 14 bases unmatched. Germline V gene lookup returns CDR1 LNHDA and CDR2 SQIVND (reference sequence). The CDR3 is 15 amino acids.

This clone showed up just once. The chain recombines TRBV3-1 (or the pseudogene TRBV3-2) with TRBJ1-1; D possibly corresponds to TRBD1 (6 bases). This CDR3 has 15 amino acids. Deletions cut 0 bases from V and 3 bases from J, with 11 bases between. CDR1 is LGHDT and CDR2 is YNNKEL in the germline V gene (reference sequence). The CDR3 DNA sequence: TGTGCCAGCAGCCAAGATAGAAGGGGGTACACTGAAGCTTTCTTT. Translation: CASSQDRRGYTEAFF.

The chain is built from TRBV6-5 and TRBJ2-7; tentative D call: TRBD1 (5 bases). Germline values: CDR1 MNHEY, CDR2 SVGAGI. The length of the CDR3 is 11 residues. Trimming stripped 6 bases from V and 13 bases from J, with 16 bases between. The CDR3 DNA reads as TGTGCCAGCAGCAGCACGACAGCGATCTACTTC. This translates into CASSSTTAIYF.

The gene calls are TRBV4-1 and TRBJ2-1, with 8 positions matching TRBD2. V gave up 2 bases and J gave up 9 bases; unmatched junction bases: 24. CDR3 length: 20 residues. The V gene's germline CDR1 is MGHRA and CDR2 YSYEKL. Here the CDR3 DNA reads TGCGCCAGCAGCCAATCACCCACCCCGGGGGGGAGGGTGACCCGCGGTGAGCAGTTCTTC. It codes for CASSQSPTPGGRVTRGEQFF.

This clone was seen just once. In nucleotides, the CDR3 is TGCGCCAGCAGCCGACAAATAGGAAACACCATATATTTT. It translates to CASSRQIGNTIYF. V gene TRBV4-1 combines with J gene TRBJ1-3; unclear D gene. Trimming shortened V by 4 bases and J by 4 bases, and 8 bases separated the two germline ends. CDR3 size: 13 residues. Germline assignment: CDR1 MGHRA and CDR2 YSYEKL.

The chain links TRBV9 to TRBJ1-2, with 10 nucleotides matching TRBD1. With V trimmed by 3 bases and J by 4 bases, 18 bases remained unmatched. CDR3 length equals 19 residues. The germline V gene encodes CDR1 SGDLS and CDR2 YYNGEE. DNA for the CDR3: TGTGCCAGCAGCGAGCCTAGAAGGGACAGGGGCACCATTAGCTATGGCTACACCTTC. Encoded protein: CASSEPRRDRGTISYGYTF.

This clone occurred a few times. J is TRBJ1-4 and V is TRBV7-2, with unresolved D. V was cut by 2 bases and J by 5 bases, with 9 bases left in between. The CDR3 extends over 14 amino acids. In germline, CDR1 is SGHTA, CDR2 FQGNSA. DNA of the CDR3: TGTGCCAGCAGCTTATTTGGGCAGAATGAAAAACTGTTTTTT. Protein product: CASSLFGQNEKLFF.

J is TRBJ1-5 and V is TRBV27; 9 bases match TRBD1. J lost 5 bases, V lost 3 bases, and 11 bases had no gene match. The CDR3 is 17 amino acids. CDR1 and CDR2 from the germline V gene are MNHEY and SMNVEV (reference sequence). The CDR3 reads CASSFLNRDRVYQPQHF. The CDR3 region has the DNA TGTGCCAGCAGTTTTCTTAACCGGGACAGGGTATATCAGCCCCAGCATTTT.

In this sample, this clone turned up a few times. The chain uses TRBV9 and TRBJ2-3; no firm D call. Germline CDR1 reads SGDLS; CDR2 reads YYNGEE. The CDR3 runs to 16 residues. Trimming removed 0 bases at V and 3 bases at J, with 14 bases between. The CDR3: CASSVGAATFTDTQYF. The CDR3 DNA reads as TGTGCCAGCAGCGTAGGTGCAGCGACCTTTACAGATACGCAGTATTTT.

The V gene is TRBV5-1, the J gene TRBJ2-6, with TRBD2 matching over 8 bases. Germline trimming cut 2 bases from V and 4 bases from J; bases unmatched to any gene: 11. This CDR3 comprises 18 residues. Germline CDR1 is SGHRS and CDR2 is YFSETQ. CDR3 DNA: TGCGCCAGCAGCTTCTCTACGGGAGGGGGGCTAGGGGCCAACGTCCTGACTTTC. This encodes CASSFSTGGGLGANVLTF. Complete variable domain (other parts from reference TRBV5-1 and TRBJ2-6): KAGVTQTPRYLIKTRGQQVTLSCSPISGHRSVSWYQQTPGQGLQFLFEYFSETQRNKGNFPGRFSGRQFSNSRSEMNVSTLELGDSALYLCASSFSTGGGLGANVLTFGAGSRLTVL.

The genes are TRBV9 and TRBJ2-1; D remains ambiguous. Trimming left V 3 bases short and J 6 bases short, with 4 bases between. Germline V lookup: CDR1 SGDLS, CDR2 YYNGEE. The CDR3 spans 11 residues. The CDR3 reads CASSGANEQFF. The CDR3 coding sequence is TGTGCCAGCAGCGGGGCCAATGAGCAGTTCTTC.

The chain joins TRBV14 to TRBJ1-2; possibly TRBD1 for D (5 bases). The V end was cut by 0 bases, the J end by 6 bases, with 14 bases between. The CDR3 is 15 residues long. The germline CDR1 and CDR2 sequences are SGHDN and FVKESK. The DNA for the CDR3 is TGTGCCAGCAGCCAAGATCCGGGGAGGGGACATGGCTACACCTTC. Translation gives CASSQDPGRGHGYTF.

This clone has a single count. The rearrangement joins TRBV19 to TRBJ2-7; D possibly corresponds to TRBD2 (5 bases). Germline V gene data show CDR1 as LNHDA and CDR2 as SQIVND (reference sequence). This CDR3 is 13 amino acids long. Trimming removed 5 bases from V and 2 bases from J, with 10 bases in between. The CDR3 DNA reads as TGTGCCAGTAGTCCGCGGGCAGCCTACGAGCAGTACTTC. Translated, it gives CASSPRAAYEQYF.

This clone was found a few times. The chain has TRBV12-5 and TRBJ2-4; D perhaps matches TRBD1 (6 bases). Trimming left V 7 bases short and J 5 bases short, with 15 bases between. CDR1 and CDR2 from the germline V gene are LGHNT and FRNRAP. The CDR3 loop spans 14 amino acids. CDR3 protein: CASAPAGGQNIQYF. The CDR3 region has the DNA TGTGCTAGTGCCCCGGCTGGGGGCCAAAACATTCAGTACTTC. The full variable domain, rest sourced from reference TRBV12-5 and TRBJ2-4, is DARVTQTPRHKVTEMGQEVTMRCQPILGHNTVFWYRQTMMQGLELLAYFRNRAPLDDSGMPKDRFSAEMPDATLATLKIQPSEPRDSAVYFCASAPAGGQNIQYFGAGTRLSVL.

The V and J genes are TRBV10-3 and TRBJ1-2, with D unresolved. CDR3 length equals 14 residues. Trimming shortened V by 4 bases and J by 4 bases, and 13 bases separated the two germline ends. Germline CDR1 reads ENHRY; CDR2 reads SYGVKD. CDR3 sequence (DNA): TGTGCCATCAGTGGAGGAGGTGCTTTCTATGGCTACACCTTC. This translates into CAISGGGAFYGYTF.

The rearrangement joins TRBV12-3 or TRBV12-4 to TRBJ1-1, with D hard to call. V dropped 5 bases and J dropped 5 bases, with 6 bases sitting between them. This CDR3 has 11 residues. The CDR3 DNA sequence: TGTGCCAGCAGTCCGGGAACTGAAGCTTTCTTT. As protein: CASSPGTEAFF.

This clone has a handful of counts. V usage is TRBV5-1 and J usage is TRBJ1-4; maybe TRBD1 (6 bases). The germline V gene has CDR1 SGHRS and CDR2 YFSETQ. The CDR3 has 16 amino acids. V gave up 4 bases and J gave up 8 bases, with 21 bases separating them. The CDR3 region has the DNA TGCGCCAGCAGCCCCACTTCAGGGGTTCTTGGCGAAAAACTGTTTTTT. Amino acids: CASSPTSGVLGEKLFF.

The chain has TRBV7-2 and TRBJ2-5, with D maybe TRBD1 (5 bases). V lost 2 bases, J lost 7 bases, and 14 bases lay in between. The CDR3 loop spans 14 amino acids. Germline CDR1 SGHTA, CDR2 FQGNSA. The CDR3 DNA reads as TGTGCCAGCAGCTTACAGGGTTCGCAGGGGACCCAGTACTTC. It is translated as CASSLQGSQGTQYF. Together with reference TRBV7-2 and TRBJ2-5, the CDR3 gives the full variable domain: GAGVSQSPSNKVTEKGKDVELRCDPISGHTALYWYRQSLGQGLEFLIYFQGNSAPDKSGLPSDRFSAERTGGSVSTLTIQRTQQEDSAVYLCASSLQGSQGTQYFGPGTRLLVL.

This chain connects TRBV4-2 to TRBJ1-5; D might be TRBD1 (5 bases). In germline, CDR1 is LGHNA, CDR2 YNFKEQ. Trimming stripped 0 bases from V and 6 bases from J, with 15 bases between. The CDR3 length is 16 residues. CDR3 in DNA: TGTGCCAGCAGCCAAGATACCGGGCAGGGTCGTCAGCCCCAGCATTTT. Amino acid sequence: CASSQDTGQGRQPQHF.

This chain connects TRBV5-6 to TRBJ2-5, with TRBD2 as a possible D gene (6 bases). The length of the CDR3 is 12 residues. Between the trimmed V and J ends, which lost 4 bases and 4 bases, there was a span of 8 bases. The germline V gene encodes CDR1 SGHDT and CDR2 YYEEEE. CDR3 bases: TGTGCCAGCAGCCCCGGGGGAGAGACCCAGTACTTC. Translating gives CASSPGGETQYF.

V gene TRBV5-6 combines with J gene TRBJ2-1; 15 nucleotides line up with TRBD2. The germline V gene encodes CDR1 SGHDT and CDR2 YYEEEE. The ends lost 4 bases at V and 8 bases at J; junction bases unmatched: 7. The CDR3 extends over 16 amino acids. Written as DNA, the CDR3 is TGTGCCAGCAGCCCGGGACTAGCGGGGGGCTCCGATGAGCAGTTCTTC. This codes for CASSPGLAGGSDEQFF. The full variable domain, with the rest looked up from reference TRBV5-6 and TRBJ2-1, is DAGVTQSPTHLIKTRGQQVTLRCSPKSGHDTVSWYQQALGQGPQFIFQYYEEEERQRGNFPDRFSGHQFPNYSSELNVNALLLGDSALYLCASSPGLAGGSDEQFFGPGTRLTVL.

The rearrangement uses TRBV7-9 and TRBJ1-1, with a tentative D call TRBD1 (6 bases). Trimming cost V 3 bases and J 1 base, with 12 bases left between them. The CDR3 has 15 amino acids. Germline V gene sequence: CDR1 SEHNR, CDR2 FQNEAQ (reference sequence). The CDR3: CASSLRGLANTEAFF. The CDR3 DNA is TGTGCCAGCAGCTTGAGGGGGTTGGCGAACACTGAAGCTTTCTTT.

V is TRBV7-6 and J is TRBJ1-4; D might be TRBD1 (6 bases). The germline CDR1 and CDR2 sequences are SGHVS and FNYEAQ. The V end was cut by 4 bases, the J end by 4 bases, with 31 bases between. The CDR3 is made up of 21 amino acids. Here the CDR3 reads CASSSRTTGTYTLLGNEKLFF. The CDR3, as DNA: TGTGCCAGCAGCTCACGAACAACCGGGACATATACCCTTCTGGGTAATGAAAAACTGTTTTTT.

The V and J genes are TRBV6-5 and TRBJ2-3; 7 nucleotides agree with TRBD2. CDR3 size: 12 residues. The germline CDR1 and CDR2 sequences are MNHEY and SVGAGI. J gave up 5 bases and V 8 bases, and 4 bases lay outside the gene matches. The CDR3 nucleotides are TGTGCCAGCGGAGCGGGAATAGATACGCAGTATTTT. Its translation: CASGAGIDTQYF.

This clone was counted a single time. V usage is TRBV9 and J usage is TRBJ1-1, with D possibly TRBD1 on 6 matching bases. Trimming cost V 2 bases and J 4 bases, with 15 bases left between them. The CDR3 sequence is 15 residues long. The germline V gene has CDR1 SGDLS and CDR2 YYNGEE. For the CDR3, the DNA is TGTGCCAGCAGCGTTGAGGACAGTCGCAGCACTGAAGCTTTCTTT. Its protein product is CASSVEDSRSTEAFF. Looking up the rest from reference TRBV9 and TRBJ1-1 gives the full variable domain: DSGVTQTPKHLITATGQRVTLRCSPRSGDLSVYWYQQSLDQGLQFLIQYYNGEERAKGNILERFSAQQFPDLHSELNLSSLELGDSALYFCASSVEDSRSTEAFFGQGTRLTVV.

The chain joins TRBV3-1 (or the pseudogene TRBV3-2) to TRBJ2-2, with TRBD2 identical over 7 bases. This CDR3 is built from 16 residues. The V and J ends lost 3 bases and 1 base, in that order; junction bases with no gene match: 5. Germline CDR1 LGHDT, CDR2 YNNKEL (reference sequence). CDR3 in DNA: TGTGCCAGCAGCCAGTTTAGCGGGTGGAACACCGGGGAGCTGTTTTTT. Translating gives CASSQFSGWNTGELFF.

V usage is TRBV5-1 and J usage is TRBJ1-6, with TRBD1 identical over 10 bases. Per the germline V gene, CDR1 is SGHRS and CDR2 is YFSETQ. V gave up 5 bases and J gave up 8 bases; unmatched junction bases: 7. The CDR3 is 15 residues long. CDR3 protein: CASRERDRGHSPLHF. For the CDR3, the DNA is TGCGCCAGCAGAGAACGCGACAGGGGGCATTCACCCCTCCACTTT. The full variable domain, its missing parts supplied by reference TRBV5-1 and TRBJ1-6, is KAGVTQTPRYLIKTRGQQVTLSCSPISGHRSVSWYQQTPGQGLQFLFEYFSETQRNKGNFPGRFSGRQFSNSRSEMNVSTLELGDSALYLCASRERDRGHSPLHFGNGTRLTVT.

The chain has TRBV2 and TRBJ1-2, with D unresolved. Germline V CDR1 and CDR2: SNHLY, FYNNEI. The CDR3 contains 12 residues. Trimming removed 4 bases from V and 8 bases from J, with 11 bases in between. CDR3 residues: CASSVSGRGYTF. Here the CDR3 DNA reads TGTGCCAGCAGTGTATCAGGTAGAGGCTACACCTTC. Looking up the rest from reference TRBV2 and TRBJ1-2 gives the full variable domain: EPEVTQTPSHQVTQMGQEVILRCVPISNHLYFYWYRQILGQKVEFLVSFYNNEISEKSEIFDDQFSVERPDGSNFTLKIRSTKLEDSAMYFCASSVSGRGYTFGSGTRLTVV.